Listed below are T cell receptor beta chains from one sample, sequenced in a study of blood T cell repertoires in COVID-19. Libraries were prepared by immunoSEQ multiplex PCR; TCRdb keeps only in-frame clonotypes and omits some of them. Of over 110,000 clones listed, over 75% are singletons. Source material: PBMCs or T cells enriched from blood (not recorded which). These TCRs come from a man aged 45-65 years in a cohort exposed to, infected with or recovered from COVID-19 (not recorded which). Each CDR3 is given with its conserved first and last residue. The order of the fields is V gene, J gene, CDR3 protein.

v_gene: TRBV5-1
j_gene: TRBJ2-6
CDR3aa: CASSSTGISGANVLTF

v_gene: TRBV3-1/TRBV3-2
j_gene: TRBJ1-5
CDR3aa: CASSQGGNQPQHF

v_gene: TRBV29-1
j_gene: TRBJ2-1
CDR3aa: CSVAGLAGGSSYNEQFF

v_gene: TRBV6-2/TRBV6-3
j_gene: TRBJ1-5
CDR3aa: CASSRRTGTSNQPQHF

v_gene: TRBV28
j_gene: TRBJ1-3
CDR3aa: CASLTGGVGNTIYF

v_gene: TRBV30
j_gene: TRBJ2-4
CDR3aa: CAAGQGMAKNIQYF

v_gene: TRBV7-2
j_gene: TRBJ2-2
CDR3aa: CASSQEPAGGPGGELFF

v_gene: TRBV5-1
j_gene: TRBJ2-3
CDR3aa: CASSSGQGAIDTQYF

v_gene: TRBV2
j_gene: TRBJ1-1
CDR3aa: CASSEWALNTEAFF

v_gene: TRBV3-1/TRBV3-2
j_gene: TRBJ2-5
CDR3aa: CASSPDRGDTQYF

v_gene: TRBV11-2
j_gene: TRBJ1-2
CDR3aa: CASSLVQGVYGYTF

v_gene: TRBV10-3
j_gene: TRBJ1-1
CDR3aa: CAISQSGNTEAFF

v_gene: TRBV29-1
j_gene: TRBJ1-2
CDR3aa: CSVAPGQNYGYTF

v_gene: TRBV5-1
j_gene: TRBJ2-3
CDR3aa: CASSLDFSARTDTQYF

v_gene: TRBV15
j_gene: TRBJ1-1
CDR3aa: CATSRSLKVASNTEAFF

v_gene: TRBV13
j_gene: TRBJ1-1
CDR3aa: CASSPTGGMTEAFF

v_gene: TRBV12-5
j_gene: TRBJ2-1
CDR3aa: CASSLKDRGLYNEQFF

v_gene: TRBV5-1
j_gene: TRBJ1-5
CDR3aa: CASSPHAGQPQHF

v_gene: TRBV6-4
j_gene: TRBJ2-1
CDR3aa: CASSRQAGLSSYNEQFF

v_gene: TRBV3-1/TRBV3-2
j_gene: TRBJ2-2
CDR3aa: CASSQGWGGSVGELFF

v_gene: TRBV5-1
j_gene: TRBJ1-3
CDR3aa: CASSLNVGLSGNTIYF

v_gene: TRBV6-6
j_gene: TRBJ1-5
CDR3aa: CASSRTGQGYQPQHF

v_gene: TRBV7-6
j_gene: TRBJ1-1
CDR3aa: CASSLDGGENTEAFF

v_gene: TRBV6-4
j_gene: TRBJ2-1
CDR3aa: CASRPGTSGRAHEQFF

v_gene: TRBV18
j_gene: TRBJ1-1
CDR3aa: CASSPRQTGGGTEAFF

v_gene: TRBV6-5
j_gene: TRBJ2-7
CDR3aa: CASSRPRDSPSEQYF

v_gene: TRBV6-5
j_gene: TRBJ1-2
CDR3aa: CASSRQESYGYTF

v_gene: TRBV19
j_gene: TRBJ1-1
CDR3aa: CASSIGQLNTEAFF